This TCR beta chain was obtained from a study of T-cell reconstitution after alpha-beta-depleted transplantation in children (dated by TCRdb to the mid-2010s). For the wider study: Using TCR repertoire profiling, the study quantitatively followed how T-cell immune reconstitution unfolded in children after TCRalphabeta/CD19-depleted allogeneic hematopoietic cell transplantation.

Library preparation used PCR. TCRdb records Illumina HiSeq 2500 as the sequencer. TCR libraries were prepared with molecular barcoding, using unique molecular identifiers to normalize TCRbeta repertoire quantification. TCRdb reprocessing: public reads trimmed at Q25 with fastp, clones called with MiXCR, in-frame beta chains kept. Every distinct CDR3 protein forms one entry, paired with its most common genes and DNA. Within this sample are about 610,000 distinct CDR3 sequences, with over 9.5% of them counted one time only. About 4% of the sample is taken by the ten largest. Measured from the cysteine to the phenylalanine, the CDR3 is 14 residues long. Just CDR3 DNA is preserved here, 42 bases in frame from base 1. Between the V and J ends, shortened by 2 bases and 4 bases respectively, the junction contains 11 bases. CDR1 and CDR2 (SGHNT, YYREEE) derive from the germline V gene (reference sequence).

Of note for this clonotype: This clone's antigen is unknown. Nothing much larger sits one base from this clone, and base qualities are not available.

The input for sequencing was PBMCs from the stem cell graft donor, taken from the stem cell graft. In this chain, TRBV5-4 is recombined with TRBJ2-3, and possibly TRBD2, on 6 matching bases. This sequence was found in a human donor who donated a stem cell graft to a child with acute myeloid leukemia. The CDR3 amino acid sequence is: CASSLGSGPDTQYF. The DNA is as follows: TGTGCCAGCAGCTTAGGTAGCGGACCAGATACGCAGTATTTT.